The 13 T cell receptor beta chains reported below all come from one sample, sequenced in a study of blood T cell repertoires in COVID-19. The method was immunoSEQ multiplex PCR; TCRdb's version includes in-frame clones alone and lacks a portion of them. The data contain approximately 73,000 clones, 86% of them singletons. The specimen sequenced was peripheral blood. The receptors were gathered from a woman aged 60-75 years with acute or convalescent COVID-19.

The chain employs TRBV13 and TRBJ1-2; D call uncertain. The CDR3 contains 14 residues. Trimming pared 1 base from V and 2 bases from J, leaving 8 bases between. Germline V gene sequence: CDR1 PRHDT, CDR2 FYEKMQ (reference sequence). CDR3 DNA sequence: TGTGCCAGCAGCTTAGTAGCTCAAAACTATGGCTACACCTTC. Amino acid sequence: CASSLVAQNYGYTF.

The chain couples TRBV5-1 to TRBJ2-1; 9 nucleotides match TRBD2. Germline CDR1 is SGHRS and CDR2 is YFSETQ. V lost 4 bases and J lost 6; bases outside the gene matches: 8. This CDR3 region has 15 residues. CDR3 amino acids: CASSLWSGRSNEQFF. CDR3 in DNA: TGCGCCAGCAGCCTTTGGAGCGGGAGGAGCAATGAGCAGTTCTTC.

The chain carries TRBV19 and TRBJ1-1; D gene uncertain. The V end was cut by 5 bases, the J end by 5 bases, with 9 bases between. This CDR3 spans 12 amino acids. Germline V gene data show CDR1 as LNHDA and CDR2 as SQIVND (reference sequence). CDR3: CASSGLRTEAFF. CDR3 coding DNA: TGTGCCAGTAGTGGTCTGCGAACTGAAGCTTTCTTT.

The V gene is TRBV28, the J gene TRBJ1-1, with D possibly TRBD1 on 6 matching bases. V lost 6 bases and J 4 bases, leaving 18 bases between the germline ends. This CDR3 spans 15 amino acids. Germline V lookup: CDR1 MDHEN, CDR2 SYDVKM. CDR3 region: CASRNNQGRGTEAFF. The DNA for the CDR3 is TGTGCCAGCAGAAACAACCAGGGGAGGGGCACTGAAGCTTTCTTT.

The count of this clone is one. The chain combines TRBV5-4 with TRBJ2-3, with a possible D match to TRBD1 (5 bases). Germline values: CDR1 SGHNT, CDR2 YYREEE (reference sequence). This CDR3 has 15 residues. Deletions cut 0 bases from V and 6 bases from J, with 14 bases between. CDR3 coding DNA: TGTGCCAGCAGCTTGGTAGACAGCCTCTTGGATACGCAGTATTTT. The encoded protein is CASSLVDSLLDTQYF.

The V and J genes are TRBV11-2 and TRBJ2-5; D might be TRBD2 (7 bases). The V gene lost 3 bases and the J gene lost 5 bases, with 16 bases spanning the gap. The V gene's germline CDR1 is SGHAT and CDR2 FQNNGV. The length of the CDR3 is 15 residues. In nucleotides, the CDR3 is TGTGCCAGCAGCTTTTCTAGGGGGGGATCGGAGACCCAGTACTTC. It specifies CASSFSRGGSETQYF.

The rearrangement uses TRBV18 and TRBJ2-6; weak D call: TRBD1 (5 bases). Trimming removed 5 bases from V and 0 bases from J, with 11 bases in between. The CDR3 sequence is 16 residues long. The germline gives CDR1 KGHSH, CDR2 LQKENI. The CDR3 DNA reads as TGTGCCAGCTCAGCAGGACACGGCTCTGGGGCCAACGTCCTGACTTTC. Translation: CASSAGHGSGANVLTF.

The sample holds a few counts of this clone. CDR3 coding DNA: TGTGCCAGCATCCTACAGGGGGCGGGGACTGAAGCTTTCTTT. Translating gives CASILQGAGTEAFF. The genes are TRBV5-6 and TRBJ1-1, with 9 bases fitting TRBD1. In germline, CDR1 is SGHDT, CDR2 YYEEEE. The V segment lost 6 bases and the J segment 5 bases; nucleotides outside the gene matches: 8. CDR3 length: 14 amino acids.

The V and J genes are TRBV5-5 and TRBJ1-2; a possible D gene is TRBD1 (6 bases). Trimming pared 6 bases from V and 4 bases from J, leaving 13 bases between. Germline V lookup: CDR1 SGHKS, CDR2 YYEKEE (reference sequence). This CDR3 has 13 residues. CDR3 sequence: CASNPGTSYGYTF. DNA of the CDR3: TGTGCCAGCAACCCCGGGACATCCTATGGCTACACCTTC.

The chain combines TRBV4-2 with TRBJ1-2, with D hard to call. The V end was cut by 1 base, the J end by 5 bases, with 11 bases between. The CDR3 sequence is 14 residues long. Germline CDR1 LGHNA, CDR2 YNFKEQ. DNA of the CDR3: TGTGCCAGCAGCCAAGTCGATGGAGCGTATGGCTACACCTTC. This gives the protein CASSQVDGAYGYTF.

The chain employs TRBV7-8 and TRBJ2-1; 7 nucleotides agree with TRBD2. This CDR3 is built from 15 residues. The V and J ends lost 4 bases and 4 bases, in that order; junction bases with no gene match: 7. CDR1 is SGHVS, CDR2 FQNEAQ, per germline. The CDR3 region is CASSSRAGQYNEQFF. CDR3 nucleotide sequence: TGTGCCAGCAGCTCCCGAGCGGGGCAATACAATGAGCAGTTCTTC.

This clone was counted between two and nine times. This chain uses TRBV7-3 with TRBJ1-6; no clear D. The CDR3 is 13 residues long. Germline V gene lookup returns CDR1 SGHTA and CDR2 FQGTGA. V was pared by 0 bases and J by 11 bases, with 8 bases between. The CDR3 loop reads CASSLTGVPPLHF. As DNA, the CDR3 is TGTGCCAGCAGCTTAACGGGAGTGCCACCCCTCCACTTT.

The table lists this clone with a count of one. V is TRBV24-1 and J is TRBJ2-7, with D maybe TRBD2 (6 bases). The CDR3 runs to 12 residues. The germline gives CDR1 KGHDR, CDR2 SFDVKD. V shed 9 bases and J shed 7 bases, with 15 bases lying between them. CDR3 bases: TGTGCCACCCCCGACAGACTAGGAGAGCAGTACTTC. Its translation is CATPDRLGEQYF.